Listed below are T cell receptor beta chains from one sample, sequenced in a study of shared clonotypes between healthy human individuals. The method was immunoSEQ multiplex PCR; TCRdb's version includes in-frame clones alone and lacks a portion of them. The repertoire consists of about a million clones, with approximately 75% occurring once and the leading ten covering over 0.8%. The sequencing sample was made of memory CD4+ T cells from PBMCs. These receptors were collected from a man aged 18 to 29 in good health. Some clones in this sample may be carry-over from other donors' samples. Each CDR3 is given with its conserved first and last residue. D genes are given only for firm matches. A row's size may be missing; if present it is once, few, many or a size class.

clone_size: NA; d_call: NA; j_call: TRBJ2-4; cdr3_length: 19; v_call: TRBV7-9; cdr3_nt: TGTGCCAGCACCCCGCAGCTTAGTCGGGTAGGGACCAACAAAAACATTCAGTACTTC; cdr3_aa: CASTPQLSRVGTNKNIQYF
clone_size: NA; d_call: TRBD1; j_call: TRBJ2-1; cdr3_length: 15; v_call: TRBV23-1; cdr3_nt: TGCGCCAGTCCTCTGAGGGACAGGGCCTACAATGAGCAGTTCTTC; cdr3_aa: CASPLRDRAYNEQFF
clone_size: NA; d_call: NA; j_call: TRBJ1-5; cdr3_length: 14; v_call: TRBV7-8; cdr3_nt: TGTGCCAGCAGCCGGGGGGAGACCAATCAGCCCCAGCATTTT; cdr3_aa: CASSRGETNQPQHF
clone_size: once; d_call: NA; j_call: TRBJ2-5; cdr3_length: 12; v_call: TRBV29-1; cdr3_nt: TGCAGCGTTCGACGGGATAAGGAGACCCAGTACTTC; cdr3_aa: CSVRRDKETQYF
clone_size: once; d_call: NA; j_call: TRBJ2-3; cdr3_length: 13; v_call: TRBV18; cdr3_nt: TGTGCCAGCTCTTCGGGGAGGCGCGATACGCAGTATTTT; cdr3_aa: CASSSGRRDTQYF
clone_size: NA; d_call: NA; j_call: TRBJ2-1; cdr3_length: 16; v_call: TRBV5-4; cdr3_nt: TGTGCCAGCATCCTTGGACCCCCTTTGGAAGACAATGAGCAGTTCTTC; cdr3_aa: CASILGPPLEDNEQFF
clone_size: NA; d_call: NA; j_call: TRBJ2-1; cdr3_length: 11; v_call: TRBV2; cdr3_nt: TGTGCCAGCAGTGTTTTGAATGAGCAGTTCTTC; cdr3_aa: CASSVLNEQFF
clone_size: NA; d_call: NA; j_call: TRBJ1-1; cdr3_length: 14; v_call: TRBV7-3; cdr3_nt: TGTGCCAGCAGCCTACAGGGAGGAGTAACTGAAGCTTTCTTT; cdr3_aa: CASSLQGGVTEAFF
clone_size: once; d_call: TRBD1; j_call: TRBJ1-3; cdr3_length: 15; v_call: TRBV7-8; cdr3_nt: TGTGCCAGCAGTTACACGACAGGGGAGAGAAACACCATATATTTT; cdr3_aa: CASSYTTGERNTIYF
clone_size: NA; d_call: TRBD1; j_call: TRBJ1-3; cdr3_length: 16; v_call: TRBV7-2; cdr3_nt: TGTGCCAGCAGCTTAGGAGGGGCAGGGGGAGGAAACACCATATATTTT; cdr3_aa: CASSLGGAGGGNTIYF
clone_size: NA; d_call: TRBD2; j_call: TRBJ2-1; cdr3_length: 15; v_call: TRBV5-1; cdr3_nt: TGCGCCAGCAGCTTCCAAGCGGGAGTGTCCAATGAGCAGTTCTTC; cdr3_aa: CASSFQAGVSNEQFF
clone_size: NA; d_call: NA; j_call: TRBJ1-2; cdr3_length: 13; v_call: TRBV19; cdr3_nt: TGTGCCAGTAGTTCGAGGGTCTTCGATGGCTACACCTTC; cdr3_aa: CASSSRVFDGYTF
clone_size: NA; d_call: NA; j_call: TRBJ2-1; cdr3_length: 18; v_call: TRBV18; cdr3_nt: TGTGCCAGCTCGAACCAACCTGTACTAGCTTTGAGGAACAATGAGCAGTTCTTC; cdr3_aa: CASSNQPVLALRNNEQFF
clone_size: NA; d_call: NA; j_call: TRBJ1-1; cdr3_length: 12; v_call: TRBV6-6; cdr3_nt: TGTGCCACAGGGGAGATGGACACTGAAGCTTTCTTT; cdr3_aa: CATGEMDTEAFF
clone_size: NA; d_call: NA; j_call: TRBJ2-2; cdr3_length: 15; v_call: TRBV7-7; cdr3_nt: TGTGCCAGCAGCTTAGATGGCAAGAACACCGGGGAGCTGTTTTTT; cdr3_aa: CASSLDGKNTGELFF
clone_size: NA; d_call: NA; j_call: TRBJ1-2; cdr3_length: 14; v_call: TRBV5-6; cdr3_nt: TGTGCCAGCAGCTTGGTGGCAAACTACTATGGCTACACCTTC; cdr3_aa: CASSLVANYYGYTF
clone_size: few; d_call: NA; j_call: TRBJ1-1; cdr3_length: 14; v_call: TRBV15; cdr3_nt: TGTGCCACCAGGGTGAAGGTGAGGGACACTGAAGCTTTCTTT; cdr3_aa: CATRVKVRDTEAFF
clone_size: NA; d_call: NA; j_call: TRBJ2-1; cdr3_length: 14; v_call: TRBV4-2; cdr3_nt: TGTGCCAGCAGCCAACCCCAGGGTGACAATGAGCAGTTCTTC; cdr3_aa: CASSQPQGDNEQFF
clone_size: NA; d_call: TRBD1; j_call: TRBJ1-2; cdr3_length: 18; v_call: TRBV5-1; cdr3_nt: TGCGCCAGCAGCTCGGACAGGGCCCATCCGCAGGATAACTATGGCTACACCTTC; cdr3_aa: CASSSDRAHPQDNYGYTF
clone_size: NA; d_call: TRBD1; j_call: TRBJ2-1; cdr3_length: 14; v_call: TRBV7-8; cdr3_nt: TGTGCCAGCAGCTTTCGACCAGGGGGCGGTGAGCAGTTCTTC; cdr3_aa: CASSFRPGGGEQFF
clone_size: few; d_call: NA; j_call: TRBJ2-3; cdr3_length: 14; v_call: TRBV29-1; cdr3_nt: TGCAGCGTTGCGAGGACCGAGCCCACAGATACGCAGTATTTT; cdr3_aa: CSVARTEPTDTQYF
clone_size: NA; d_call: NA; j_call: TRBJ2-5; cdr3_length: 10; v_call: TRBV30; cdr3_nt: TGTGCCTGGAGTCAGGAGACCCAGTACTTC; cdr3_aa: CAWSQETQYF
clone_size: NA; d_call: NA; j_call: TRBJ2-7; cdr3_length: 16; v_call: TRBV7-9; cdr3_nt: TGTGCCAGCAGCCAAAAAAGGGGTTCAGGGAACTACGAGCAGTACTTC; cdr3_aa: CASSQKRGSGNYEQYF
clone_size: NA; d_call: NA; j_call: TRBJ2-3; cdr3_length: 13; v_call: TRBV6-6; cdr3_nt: TGTGCCAGCATGGGTCGGGTTTGGGATACGCAGTATTTT; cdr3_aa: CASMGRVWDTQYF
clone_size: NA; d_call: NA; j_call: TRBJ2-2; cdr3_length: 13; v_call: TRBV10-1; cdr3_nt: TGCGCCAGCAGTGACGATCTTCCCGGGGAGCTGTTTTTT; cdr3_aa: CASSDDLPGELFF
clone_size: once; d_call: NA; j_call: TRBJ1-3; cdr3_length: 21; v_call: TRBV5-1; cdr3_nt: TGCGCCAGCAGGCCCGACAGTTTCGGTGACCTCAATGGAGGGGATAGGAACACCATATATTTT; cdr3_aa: CASRPDSFGDLNGGDRNTIYF